This T cell receptor (beta chain) stems from a study of T cell changes during pregnancy in multiple sclerosis. Clones were read by immunoSEQ multiplex PCR, and TCRdb kept only the in-frame ones, dropping some. The sample records roughly 44,000 clones, 88% being singletons. The germline V gene has CDR1 MRHNA and CDR2 SNTAGT. Trimming removed 3 bases at V and 7 bases at J, with 7 bases between. This CDR3 region has 13 residues. The TCR originated in a female donor in good health, enrolled as a control in a pregnancy study. This material consisted of CD8+ T cells from peripheral blood mononuclear cells, taken after pregnancy. The chain employs TRBV6-4 and TRBJ1-6, with D possibly being TRBD1 (5 bases). The CDR3 nucleotides are TGTGCCAGCAGTGAGTCAGGGAATTCACCCCTCCACTTT. Its protein product is CASSESGNSPLHF.